A single sample is the source of the 30 T cell receptor beta chains below, sequenced in a study of T cell responses to AZD1222 COVID-19 vaccine. Profiling relied on immunoSEQ multiplex PCR, and the TCRdb table lists in-frame clones only, not all of them. The repertoire consists of around 150,000 clones, with about 92% occurring once and the leading ten covering 5% to 6.5%. Material: peripheral blood, obtained 28 days after the second AZD1222 dose. These receptors were taken from an adult who received the AZD1222 COVID-19 vaccine.

In its sample, this clone was seen once. This chain joins TRBV6-5 and TRBJ1-5; D is perhaps TRBD1 (5 bases). Deletions cut 8 bases from V and 6 bases from J, with 20 bases between. The CDR3 loop spans 15 amino acids. Germline assignment: CDR1 MNHEY and CDR2 SVGAGI. CDR3: CASLRGPGFGQPQHF. Written as DNA, the CDR3 is TGTGCCAGCTTAAGAGGGCCAGGGTTCGGTCAGCCCCAGCATTTT.

This clone has only one observation. The CDR3 is CASSYGSPEQYF. The CDR3, as DNA: TGTGCCAGCAGTTATGGCAGCCCCGAGCAGTACTTC. The chain uses TRBV6-6 and TRBJ2-7; no reliable D call. The germline CDR1 and CDR2 sequences are MNHNY and SVGAGI (reference sequence). V lost 3 bases to trimming and J lost 6 bases, with 9 bases between them. The CDR3 is 12 amino acids.

V is TRBV28 and J is TRBJ1-2; 9 positions match TRBD1. Trimming at V came to 5 bases and at J to 5 bases, leaving 12 bases not matched to a gene. The CDR3 is made up of 16 amino acids. Germline V gene lookup returns CDR1 MDHEN and CDR2 SYDVKM. In DNA, the CDR3 is TGTGCCAGCAGTGGGCAGGGGACAGGGCCCCTTTATGGCTACACCTTC. Amino acid sequence: CASSGQGTGPLYGYTF.

The chain employs TRBV10-1 and TRBJ1-3; D remains unclear. Between the trimmed V and J ends, which lost 1 base and 2 bases, there was a span of 15 bases. The CDR3 extends over 17 amino acids. In germline, CDR1 is WNHNN, CDR2 SYGVQD (reference sequence). CDR3 sequence (DNA): TGCGCCAGCAGTGAGTTAGCAGGCGACTCCCCTGGAAACACCATATATTTT. It encodes CASSELAGDSPGNTIYF.

The rearrangement joins TRBV10-1 to TRBJ1-2; TRBD1 might be the D (6 bases). Trimming took 4 bases from V and 4 from J, leaving 13 bases between them. The CDR3 spans 14 residues. The germline gives CDR1 WNHNN, CDR2 SYGVQD (reference sequence). CDR3 in DNA: TGCGCCAGCAGTGGGGGGCAGGGAAGCTATGGCTACACCTTC. This gives the protein CASSGGQGSYGYTF.

J is TRBJ1-5 and V is TRBV28; D is uncertain. The CDR3 consists of 11 residues. V was trimmed by 4 bases and J by 9 bases, leaving 7 bases between them. Germline lookup yields CDR1 MDHEN and CDR2 SYDVKM. CDR3 sequence reads: CASSSWPPQHF. The CDR3 DNA reads as TGTGCCAGCAGTTCGTGGCCGCCCCAGCATTTT.

The rearrangement uses TRBV5-4 and TRBJ2-2; D is perhaps TRBD2 (7 bases). The germline V gene has CDR1 SGHNT and CDR2 YYREEE (reference sequence). Trimming took 4 bases from V and 4 from J, leaving 14 bases between them. This CDR3 has 15 residues. CDR3 DNA: TGTGCCAGCAGCCAGTCGGGGGGCAGCACCGGGGAGCTGTTTTTT. Protein sequence: CASSQSGGSTGELFF.

The chain links TRBV18 to TRBJ2-7; D remains ambiguous. V was pared by 5 bases and J by 1 base, with 12 bases between. This CDR3 has 14 residues. Germline loops: CDR1 KGHSH, CDR2 LQKENI. DNA for the CDR3: TGTGCCAGCTCATTTGAGTTAAGTTCCTACGAGCAGTACTTC. This codes for CASSFELSSYEQYF. Looking up the rest from reference TRBV18 and TRBJ2-7 gives the full variable domain: NAGVMQNPRHLVRRRGQEARLRCSPMKGHSHVYWYRQLPEEGLKFMVYLQKENIIDESGMPKERFSAEFPKEGPSILRIQQVVRGDSAAYFCASSFELSSYEQYFGPGTRLTVT.

This rearrangement joins TRBV29-1 to TRBJ2-2; D gene uncertain. This CDR3 comprises 13 residues. Trimming pared 3 bases from V and 5 bases from J, leaving 10 bases between. In germline, CDR1 is SQVTM, CDR2 ANQGSEA. The CDR3 spells CSVDRSVTGELFF. CDR3 bases: TGCAGCGTTGATAGATCTGTTACCGGGGAGCTGTTTTTT.

This chain links TRBV28 with TRBJ2-7; D remains unclear. The V end lost 2 bases, the J end lost 5 bases, and 4 bases lay between the germline ends. CDR3 length equals 11 residues. CDR1 MDHEN and CDR2 SYDVKM come from the germline V gene. CDR3 sequence reads: CASSLVNEQYF. CDR3 DNA sequence: TGTGCCAGCAGTTTAGTGAACGAGCAGTACTTC. The variable domain in full, completed from reference TRBV28 and TRBJ2-7, reads DVKVTQSSRYLVKRTGEKVFLECVQDMDHENMFWYRQDPGLGLRLIYFSYDVKMKEKGDIPEGYSVSREKKERFSLILESASTNQTSMYLCASSLVNEQYFGPGTRLTVT.

The CDR3 protein is CASSPRQGTMNTEAFF. The CDR3 DNA sequence: TGTGCCAGCTCACCACGACAGGGGACGATGAACACTGAAGCTTTCTTT. J is TRBJ1-1 and V is TRBV18; 8 nucleotides line up with TRBD1. Germline V gene lookup returns CDR1 KGHSH and CDR2 LQKENI. The CDR3 consists of 16 residues. Germline trimming cut 1 base from V and 0 bases from J; bases unmatched to any gene: 4.

This clone has just one count. The V gene is TRBV28, the J gene TRBJ1-1; TRBD1 is a possible D gene (5 bases). Between the trimmed V and J ends, which lost 6 bases and 1 base, there was a span of 15 bases. The CDR3 is 15 amino acids. Germline V gives CDR1 MDHEN, CDR2 SYDVKM. The CDR3 loop reads CASRNSGTQNTEAFF. Written as DNA, the CDR3 is TGTGCCAGCAGGAACTCCGGGACGCAGAACACTGAAGCTTTCTTT.

J is TRBJ1-2 and V is TRBV10-1; 9 positions match TRBD1. This CDR3 has 15 amino acids. The trim removed 3 bases at V and 5 bases at J, leaving 7 bases unmatched. CDR1 is WNHNN, CDR2 SYGVQD, per germline (reference sequence). CDR3 sequence: CASSDAGTGPYGYTF. Here the CDR3 DNA reads TGCGCCAGCAGTGATGCCGGGACAGGGCCTTATGGCTACACCTTC.

The chain is built from TRBV4-3 and TRBJ2-2, with 9 bases identical to TRBD1. The CDR3 has 16 amino acids. Per germline, CDR1 LGHNA and CDR2 YSLEER. The J segment lost 6 bases and the V segment lost 1 base, leaving 6 bases of the junction unmatched. The CDR3 region is CASSQVVGQGPGELFF. Written as DNA, the CDR3 is TGCGCCAGCAGCCAAGTTGTCGGACAGGGGCCCGGGGAGCTGTTTTTT.

V is TRBV9 and J is TRBJ2-3; TRBD1 aligns across 7 bases. The CDR3 contains 17 residues. Unmatched junction bases numbered 10, after V lost 3 bases and J lost 0 bases. CDR1 SGDLS and CDR2 YYNGEE come from the germline V gene. The CDR3, as DNA: TGTGCCAGCAGCGGGGGACAGATTAAAATTAGCACAGATACGCAGTATTTT. Its translation is CASSGGQIKISTDTQYF.

This clone turned up a few times. V is TRBV19 and J is TRBJ2-7; 7 positions agree with TRBD1. Germline-derived CDR1 and CDR2 are LNHDA and SQIVND (reference sequence). V was pared by 5 bases and J by 0 bases, with 4 bases of the junction left unmatched. The CDR3 covers 14 residues. Here the CDR3 DNA reads TGTGCCAGTAGTGCCGGGACAGCCTCCTACGAGCAGTACTTC. Translating it yields CASSAGTASYEQYF.

The J gene is TRBJ2-4, the V gene TRBV6-5, with a possible D match to TRBD2 (5 bases). The CDR3 covers 15 residues. Trimming left V 6 bases short and J 4 bases short, with 16 bases between. Per the germline V gene, CDR1 is MNHEY and CDR2 is SVGAGI. The CDR3 loop is CASSPGMALKNIQYF. The CDR3 DNA follows: TGTGCCAGCAGCCCGGGAATGGCCCTAAAAAACATTCAGTACTTC.

V is TRBV10-3 and J is TRBJ2-2; maybe TRBD1 (5 bases). V was cut by 0 bases and J by 7 bases, with 12 bases left in between. This CDR3 region has 15 residues. Looked up from germline, CDR1 is ENHRY and CDR2 is SYGVKD. The CDR3 sequence: CAISESDSASGELFF. For the CDR3, the DNA is TGTGCCATCAGTGAGTCTGACAGTGCAAGCGGGGAGCTGTTTTTT.

Concerning this clone: Within the sample, other DNA sequences also encode this same CDR3. CDR3 sequence reads: CASSPQGDNEQFF. The DNA for the CDR3 is TGCGCCAGCAGCCCGCAAGGCGATAATGAGCAGTTCTTC. The chain is built from TRBV5-1 and TRBJ2-1; D call uncertain. CDR1 is SGHRS, CDR2 YFSETQ, per germline. Trimming shortened V by 4 bases and J by 7 bases, and 12 bases separated the two germline ends. This CDR3 region has 13 residues.

This rearrangement joins TRBV5-4 to TRBJ1-6; 9 bases align to TRBD1. The CDR3 runs 15 residues. V dropped 4 bases and J dropped 10; count of bases not matched to a gene: 9. Germline CDR1 reads SGHNT; CDR2 reads YYREEE (reference sequence). DNA for the CDR3: TGTGCCAGCAGCCGTAGACAGGGGGTCGGGTCACCCCTCCACTTT. It codes for CASSRRQGVGSPLHF.

The chain is built from TRBV18 and TRBJ2-2; 11 bases match TRBD1. Unmatched junction bases numbered 8, after V lost 3 bases and J lost 5 bases. The germline V gene has CDR1 KGHSH and CDR2 LQKENI. CDR3 length equals 17 residues. CDR3 coding DNA: TGTGCCAGCTCACCTCCAGGCGGGACAGGGGGGACCGGGGAGCTGTTTTTT. Amino acid sequence: CASSPPGGTGGTGELFF.

V usage is TRBV2 and J usage is TRBJ1-5; TRBD1 might be the D (5 bases). The V and J ends lost 2 bases and 0 bases respectively, with 11 bases between them. CDR1 is SNHLY, CDR2 FYNNEI, per germline. This CDR3 is 16 amino acids long. This CDR3 reads CASSETGTYSNQPQHF. CDR3 in DNA: TGTGCCAGCAGTGAAACCGGGACCTATAGCAATCAGCCCCAGCATTTT.

This chain connects TRBV7-9 to TRBJ2-7; TRBD1 agrees at 7 bases. After removal of 6 bases from V and 3 bases from J, the junction contained 17 bases not matched to a gene. CDR1 and CDR2 (germline): SEHNR, FQNEAQ (reference sequence). The CDR3 is 17 amino acids. CDR3 nucleotides: TGTGCCAGCAGTCAACCCGCCAGACAGGGACCTTACTACGAGCAGTACTTC. This translates into CASSQPARQGPYYEQYF. Combining the CDR3 with reference TRBV7-9 and TRBJ2-7 gives the whole variable domain DTGVSQNPRHKITKRGQNVTFRCDPISEHNRLYWYRQTLGQGPEFLTYFQNEAQLEKSRLLSDRFSAERPKGSFSTLEIQRTEQGDSAMYLCASSQPARQGPYYEQYFGPGTRLTVT.

This sequence joins TRBV5-1 and TRBJ1-2; TRBD1 matches 11 bases. The ends lost 1 base at V and 8 bases at J; junction bases unmatched: 13. The CDR3 extends over 17 amino acids. Germline values: CDR1 SGHRS, CDR2 YFSETQ. As DNA, the CDR3 is TGCGCCAGCAGCTTGCGTGAGGACAGGGGGCGTTTAGGAGGCTACACCTTC. Its protein is CASSLREDRGRLGGYTF. Using reference TRBV5-1 and TRBJ1-2 for the parts outside the CDR3, the full variable domain is KAGVTQTPRYLIKTRGQQVTLSCSPISGHRSVSWYQQTPGQGLQFLFEYFSETQRNKGNFPGRFSGRQFSNSRSEMNVSTLELGDSALYLCASSLREDRGRLGGYTFGSGTRLTVV.

This chain uses TRBV14 with TRBJ1-6, with a tentative D call TRBD1 (6 bases). Germline V gene data show CDR1 as SGHDN and CDR2 as FVKESK. V was cut by 6 bases and J by 12 bases, with 15 bases left in between. The CDR3 has 13 residues. CDR3 in DNA: TGTGCCAGCAGATCAGGGGCTGTTAGACCCCTCCACTTT. Residues: CASRSGAVRPLHF.

The V call is TRBV7-8, the J call TRBJ1-6; D uncertain. Germline CDR1 is SGHVS and CDR2 is FQNEAQ. This CDR3 has 14 amino acids. The ends were cut back, 1 base at V and 5 bases at J, with 6 bases in the middle. DNA for the CDR3: TGTGCCAGCAGCTTAGTCGGAAATAATTCACCCCTCCACTTT. This translates into CASSLVGNNSPLHF.

The CDR3 bases are TGTGCCAGCACCCCGGGGGGGGCCTATAATTCACCCCTCCACTTT. It is translated as CASTPGGAYNSPLHF. The chain couples TRBV28 to TRBJ1-6; maybe TRBD1 (5 bases). Looked up from germline, CDR1 is MDHEN and CDR2 is SYDVKM. V was pared by 7 bases and J by 2 bases, with 12 bases between. The CDR3 spans 15 residues.

V is TRBV6-5 and J is TRBJ1-2; D might be TRBD1 (5 bases). Germline loops: CDR1 MNHEY, CDR2 SVGAGI. V lost 2 bases, J lost 0 bases, and 10 bases lay in between. The CDR3 covers 15 residues. DNA for the CDR3: TGTGCCAGCAGTTACGGGGGGTCCTCTAACTATGGCTACACCTTC. Translating gives CASSYGGSSNYGYTF.

This clone is a singleton in its sample. V usage is TRBV28 and J usage is TRBJ2-7; D is unclear. The CDR3 runs to 13 residues. The V end lost 6 bases, the J end lost 2 bases, and 11 bases lay between the germline ends. Germline V gene data show CDR1 as MDHEN and CDR2 as SYDVKM. This CDR3 is CASSQGSTYEQYF. CDR3 nucleotide sequence: TGTGCCAGCAGCCAAGGCAGCACCTACGAGCAGTACTTC.

The chain joins TRBV30 to TRBJ1-1; TRBD1 aligns across 7 bases. Germline CDR1 and CDR2: GTSNPN and SVGIG (reference sequence). The CDR3 totals 13 residues. With V trimmed by 3 bases and J by 0 bases, 1 base remained unmatched. The CDR3 region is CAWRTGLNTEAFF. The CDR3 DNA sequence: TGTGCCTGGAGGACAGGGCTGAACACTGAAGCTTTCTTT.